This passage covers 21 T cell receptor beta chains from one sample sequenced in a study of cytomegalovirus exposure and HLA in healthy donors. The PCR was carried out with 60 Vbeta primers and 13 Jbeta primers. Produced via immunoSEQ multiplex PCR; TCRdb's table is partial and in-frame only. The table includes about 140,000 clones, around three quarters detected once. Sequenced sample: PBMCs. The receptors here all came from a man younger than 35 in good health and CMV-seronegative.

V and J are TRBV4-3 and TRBJ2-2, with D possibly TRBD2 on 5 matching bases. Germline CDR1 reads LGHNA; CDR2 reads YSLEER. The V end was cut by 1 base, the J end by 0 bases, with 6 bases between. The CDR3 is made up of 15 amino acids. CDR3: CASSQAGSNTGELFF. The CDR3 DNA reads as TGCGCCAGCAGCCAAGCGGGATCGAACACCGGGGAGCTGTTTTTT.

The chain couples TRBV6-6 to TRBJ1-2; perhaps TRBD1 as D (6 bases). In germline, CDR1 is MNHNY, CDR2 SVGAGI (reference sequence). V shed 8 bases and J shed 4 bases, with 11 bases lying between them. The CDR3 has 12 residues. CDR3 protein: CASEGELYGYTF. In DNA, the CDR3 is TGTGCCAGCGAGGGGGAGCTCTATGGCTACACCTTC.

The chain carries TRBV9 and TRBJ2-2; D remains ambiguous. CDR1 and CDR2 (germline): SGDLS, YYNGEE. The CDR3 extends over 15 amino acids. Trimming took 4 bases from V and 2 from J, leaving 12 bases between them. CDR3 DNA: TGTGCCAGCAGCCACGGTGCAATTAACACCGGGGAGCTGTTTTTT. Protein sequence: CASSHGAINTGELFF.

This clone has more than one count but fewer than ten. The chain links TRBV9 to TRBJ2-2; D unclear. Looked up from germline, CDR1 is SGDLS and CDR2 is YYNGEE. Trimming shortened V by 2 bases and J by 4 bases, and 9 bases separated the two germline ends. The CDR3 covers 14 residues. The CDR3 loop is CASSVELSTGELFF. CDR3 bases: TGTGCCAGCAGCGTGGAGCTCAGCACCGGGGAGCTGTTTTTT. Complete variable domain (other parts from reference TRBV9 and TRBJ2-2): DSGVTQTPKHLITATGQRVTLRCSPRSGDLSVYWYQQSLDQGLQFLIQYYNGEERAKGNILERFSAQQFPDLHSELNLSSLELGDSALYFCASSVELSTGELFFGEGSRLTVL.

This clone was found a few times. The J gene is TRBJ1-1, the V gene TRBV30, with D maybe TRBD1 (6 bases). The V gene's germline CDR1 is GTSNPN and CDR2 SVGIG (reference sequence). Trimming pared 4 bases from V and 1 base from J, leaving 10 bases between. The CDR3 contains 13 residues. DNA of the CDR3: TGTGCCTGGAACCTCAGGGGGAACACTGAAGCTTTCTTT. It is translated as CAWNLRGNTEAFF.

The chain uses TRBV7-9 and TRBJ1-1; D possibly corresponds to TRBD1 (5 bases). V dropped 5 bases and J dropped 6 bases, with 22 bases sitting between them. The CDR3 runs 16 residues. CDR1 is SEHNR and CDR2 is FQNEAQ in the germline V gene (reference sequence). The CDR3, as DNA: TGTGCCAGCAGCCCAAAGGGAGGAGGGGAAATCGCTGAAGCTTTCTTT. It is translated as CASSPKGGGEIAEAFF.

CDR3 nucleotides: TGTGCCACCAGCAGAGAAGGCAGAGGAGAGACCCAGTACTTC. Residues: CATSREGRGETQYF. The chain joins TRBV15 to TRBJ2-5, with D hard to call. Trimming removed 0 bases from V and 4 bases from J, with 9 bases in between. The CDR3 runs to 14 residues. The germline gives CDR1 LNHNV, CDR2 YYDKDF (reference sequence). Complete variable domain (other parts from reference TRBV15 and TRBJ2-5): DAMVIQNPRYQVTQFGKPVTLSCSQTLNHNVMYWYQQKSSQAPKLLFHYYDKDFNNEADTPDNFQSRRPNTSFCFLDIRSPGLGDTAMYLCATSREGRGETQYFGPGTRLLVL.

This clone was seen a few times. This rearrangement joins TRBV7-9 to TRBJ2-5, with TRBD1 matching over 9 bases. The DNA end lines up better with TRBJ2-7; the J call may be wrong. The CDR3 covers 16 residues. Germline V CDR1 and CDR2: SEHNR, FQNEAQ (reference sequence). The chain's CDR3 is CASSLAGTGNRYEQYF. The CDR3 region has the DNA TGTGCCAGCAGCTTAGCAGGGACAGGGAATAGGTACGAGCAGTACTTC.

The chain employs TRBV6-5 and TRBJ1-1; no clear D. Trimming removed 0 bases at V and 11 bases at J, with 16 bases between. The CDR3 is made up of 14 amino acids. Germline V gene sequence: CDR1 MNHEY, CDR2 SVGAGI. The chain's CDR3 is CASSYSSGVGTAFF. The CDR3 DNA reads TGTGCCAGCAGTTACTCGAGCGGGGTTGGAACGGCTTTCTTT.

The chain carries TRBV29-1 and TRBJ1-4, with 11 bases that match TRBD1. V lost 7 bases and J lost 11; bases outside the gene matches: 9. This CDR3 has 13 amino acids. Germline CDR1 reads SQVTM; CDR2 reads ANQGSEA. The CDR3 sequence is CSATDRGQEKLFF. Written as DNA, the CDR3 is TGCAGCGCCACGGACAGGGGGCAAGAGAAACTGTTTTTT.

The chain has TRBV30 and TRBJ2-1, with 10 bases aligning to TRBD1. The germline V gene has CDR1 GTSNPN and CDR2 SVGIG (reference sequence). V shed 1 base, J shed 4 bases, and the junction held 1 base outside the gene matches. CDR3 length: 14 residues. Here the CDR3 reads CAWSEGQGYNEQFF. The CDR3 bases are TGTGCCTGGAGTGAGGGACAGGGGTACAATGAGCAGTTCTTC.

The CDR3 DNA follows: TGTGCCAGTAGCGCGGATTCCGGATTACAGGGGGCTAACTATGGCTACACCTTC. Residues: CASSADSGLQGANYGYTF. This chain links TRBV19 with TRBJ1-2; 8 bases are a match to TRBD1. The CDR3 extends over 18 amino acids. Germline CDR1 LNHDA, CDR2 SQIVND (reference sequence). Trimming at V came to 6 bases and at J to 0 bases, leaving 15 bases not matched to a gene. The whole variable domain, remainder taken from reference TRBV19 and TRBJ1-2, is DGGITQSPKYLFRKEGQNVTLSCEQNLNHDAMYWYRQDPGQGLRLIYYSQIVNDFQKGDIAEGYSVSREKKESFPLTVTSAQKNPTAFYLCASSADSGLQGANYGYTFGSGTRLTVV.

This rearrangement joins TRBV4-2 to TRBJ1-4; no clear D. V lost 1 base and J lost 8, with 5 bases in between. The length of the CDR3 is 12 residues. Germline V lookup: CDR1 LGHNA, CDR2 YNFKEQ. The CDR3 spells CASSQVGEKLFF. The CDR3 nucleotides are TGTGCCAGCAGCCAAGTCGGGGAAAAACTGTTTTTT.

This sequence joins TRBV5-1 and TRBJ1-2, with D possibly being TRBD1 (5 bases). CDR1 and CDR2 (germline): SGHRS, YFSETQ. Trimming cost V 1 base and J 7 bases, with 14 bases left between them. The CDR3 length is 14 residues. The CDR3 nucleotides are TGCGCCAGCAGCTTGAAGGTTACAGGCTCTGGCTACACCTTC. Translated, it gives CASSLKVTGSGYTF.

CDR3 protein: CASSLSSGQETQYF. For the CDR3, the DNA is TGTGCCAGCAGCTTAAGCAGCGGCCAAGAGACCCAGTACTTC. This sequence joins TRBV7-2 and TRBJ2-5; the D gene is possibly TRBD2 (5 bases). Between the trimmed V and J ends, which lost 2 bases and 1 base, there was a span of 8 bases. Germline V CDR1 and CDR2: SGHTA, FQGNSA. The CDR3 has 14 amino acids.

V is TRBV4-3 and J is TRBJ1-2; 9 bases line up with TRBD1. Germline CDR1 and CDR2: LGHNA and YSLEER. The CDR3 extends over 15 amino acids. Unmatched junction bases numbered 5, after V lost 0 bases and J lost 6 bases. The CDR3 region is CASSQDVRTGDGYTF. For the CDR3, the DNA is TGCGCCAGCAGCCAAGATGTACGGACAGGGGATGGCTACACCTTC.

This clone was counted between two and nine times. The J gene is TRBJ1-1, the V gene TRBV4-1; D is unclear. The CDR3 extends over 11 amino acids. Trimming pared 11 bases from V and 2 bases from J, leaving 9 bases between. Germline V gene lookup returns CDR1 MGHRA and CDR2 YSYEKL. The CDR3 protein is CASRGNTEAFF. The DNA of the CDR3 is TGCGCCTCCCGCGGTAACACTGAAGCTTTCTTT.

This clone was counted a single time. The J gene is TRBJ2-7, the V gene TRBV4-3; 7 bases fit TRBD1. From germline, CDR1 is LGHNA and CDR2 YSLEER. J lost 4 bases, V lost 2 bases, and 5 bases had no gene match. This CDR3 contains 14 residues. The CDR3 DNA is TGCGCCAGCAGCCAATGGACAGGATTATACGAGCAGTACTTC. It encodes CASSQWTGLYEQYF.

The chain joins TRBV9 to TRBJ1-5; D perhaps matches TRBD1 (5 bases). V was clipped by 0 bases and J by 5 bases, with 12 bases between them. The CDR3 has 15 amino acids. Germline V gene sequence: CDR1 SGDLS, CDR2 YYNGEE. The chain's CDR3 is CASSVGWTGDQPQHF. The CDR3 region has the DNA TGTGCCAGCAGCGTAGGATGGACGGGGGATCAGCCCCAGCATTTT.

The chain combines TRBV4-2 with TRBJ2-1; 11 bases fit TRBD2. The ends lost 1 base at V and 9 bases at J; junction bases unmatched: 8. The CDR3 spans 16 residues. Germline V gene data show CDR1 as LGHNA and CDR2 as YNFKEQ. CDR3 in amino acids: CASSQGGSGGAPEQFF. In DNA, the CDR3 is TGTGCCAGCAGCCAAGGAGGTAGCGGGGGGGCCCCTGAGCAGTTCTTC.

This rearrangement joins TRBV18 to TRBJ1-4; D possibly corresponds to TRBD1 (5 bases). The CDR3 length is 13 residues. Per the germline V gene, CDR1 is KGHSH and CDR2 is LQKENI. The germline V and J ends were trimmed by 2 bases and 6 bases, with 7 bases remaining between them. In DNA form, the CDR3 reads TGTGCCAGCTCACCAGGGGCTGATGAAAAACTGTTTTTT. Its protein is CASSPGADEKLFF.